Sequencing of this T cell receptor beta chain was carried out in a study of blood T cell repertoires in COVID-19. Study as a whole: Whether acute or convalescent, the COVID-19 samples came from the United States, Italy and Spain.

Some clones are missing from TCRdb's copy, which holds only in-frame ones; the method was immunoSEQ multiplex PCR. The table lists under 150,000 clones, roughly three quarters of them singletons. V was clipped by 3 bases and J by 8 bases, with 20 bases between them. This CDR3 region has 16 residues. CDR1 and CDR2 (germline): SGHRS, YFSETQ. The J gene is TRBJ1-4, the V gene TRBV5-1; a possible D gene is TRBD1 (6 bases). The source material was peripheral blood. This TCR was sampled from a woman older than 75 with acute or convalescent COVID-19. In nucleotides, the CDR3 is TGCGCCAGCAGCTCTCTAGGACTCAACACAGGGGAAAAACTGTTTTTT. Amino acid sequence: CASSSLGLNTGEKLFF.